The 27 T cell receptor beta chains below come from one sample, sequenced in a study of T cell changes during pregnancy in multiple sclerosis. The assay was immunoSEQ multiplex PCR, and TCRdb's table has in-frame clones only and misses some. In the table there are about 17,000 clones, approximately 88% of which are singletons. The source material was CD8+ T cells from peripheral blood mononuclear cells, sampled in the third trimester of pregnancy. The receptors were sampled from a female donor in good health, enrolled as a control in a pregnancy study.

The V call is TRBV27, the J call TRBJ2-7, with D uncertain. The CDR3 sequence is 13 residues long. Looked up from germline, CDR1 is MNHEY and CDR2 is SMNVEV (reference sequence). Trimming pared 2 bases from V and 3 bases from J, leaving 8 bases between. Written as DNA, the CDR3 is TGTGCCAGCAGTTTAGGCCCAGACTACGAGCAGTACTTC. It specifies CASSLGPDYEQYF.

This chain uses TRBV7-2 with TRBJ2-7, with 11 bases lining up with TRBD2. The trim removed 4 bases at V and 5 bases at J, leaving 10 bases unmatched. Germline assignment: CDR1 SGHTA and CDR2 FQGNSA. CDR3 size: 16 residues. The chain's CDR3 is CASSWQLAGEPHEQYF. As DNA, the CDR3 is TGTGCCAGCAGCTGGCAACTAGCGGGGGAACCACACGAGCAGTACTTC.

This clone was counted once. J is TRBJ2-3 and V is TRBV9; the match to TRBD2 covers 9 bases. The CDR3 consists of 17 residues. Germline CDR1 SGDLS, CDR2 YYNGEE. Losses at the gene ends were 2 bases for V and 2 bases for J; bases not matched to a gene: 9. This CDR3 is CASSVSQRGAPTDTQYF. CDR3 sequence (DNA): TGTGCCAGCAGCGTTTCGCAGCGGGGGGCCCCCACAGATACGCAGTATTTT.

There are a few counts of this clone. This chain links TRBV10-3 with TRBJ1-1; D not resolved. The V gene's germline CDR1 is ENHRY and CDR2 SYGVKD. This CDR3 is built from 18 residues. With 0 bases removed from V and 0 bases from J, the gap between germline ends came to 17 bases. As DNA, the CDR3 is TGTGCCATCAGTGAGTCGCTTCTGGAGAGGGATATGAACACTGAAGCTTTCTTT. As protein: CAISESLLERDMNTEAFF.

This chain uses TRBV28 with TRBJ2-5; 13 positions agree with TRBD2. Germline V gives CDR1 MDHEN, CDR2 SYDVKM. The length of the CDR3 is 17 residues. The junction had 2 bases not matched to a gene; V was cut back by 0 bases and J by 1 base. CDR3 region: CASSLWGTSGTQETQYF. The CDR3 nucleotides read TGTGCCAGCAGTTTATGGGGGACTAGCGGGACCCAAGAGACCCAGTACTTC. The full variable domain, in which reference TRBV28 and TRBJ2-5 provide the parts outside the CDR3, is DVKVTQSSRYLVKRTGEKVFLECVQDMDHENMFWYRQDPGLGLRLIYFSYDVKMKEKGDIPEGYSVSREKKERFSLILESASTNQTSMYLCASSLWGTSGTQETQYFGPGTRLLVL.

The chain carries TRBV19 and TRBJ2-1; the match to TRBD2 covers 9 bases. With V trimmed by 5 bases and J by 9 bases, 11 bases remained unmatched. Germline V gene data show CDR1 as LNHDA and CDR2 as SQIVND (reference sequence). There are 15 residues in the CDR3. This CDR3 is CASSSREGLTGEQFF. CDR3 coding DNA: TGTGCCAGTAGTTCGCGGGAGGGCCTTACTGGTGAGCAGTTCTTC.

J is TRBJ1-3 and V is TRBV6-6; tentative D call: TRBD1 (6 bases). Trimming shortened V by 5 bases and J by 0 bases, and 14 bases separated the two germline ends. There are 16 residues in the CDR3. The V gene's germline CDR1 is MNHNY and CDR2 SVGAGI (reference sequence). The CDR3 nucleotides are TGTGCCAGCAGTAGGGACAAGAACCTCTCTGGAAACACCATATATTTT. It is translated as CASSRDKNLSGNTIYF.

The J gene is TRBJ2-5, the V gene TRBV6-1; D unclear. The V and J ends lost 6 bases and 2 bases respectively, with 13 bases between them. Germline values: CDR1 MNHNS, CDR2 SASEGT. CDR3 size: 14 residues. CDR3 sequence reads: CASRPRGQQETQYF. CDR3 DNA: TGTGCCAGCAGGCCCAGAGGCCAGCAAGAGACCCAGTACTTC.

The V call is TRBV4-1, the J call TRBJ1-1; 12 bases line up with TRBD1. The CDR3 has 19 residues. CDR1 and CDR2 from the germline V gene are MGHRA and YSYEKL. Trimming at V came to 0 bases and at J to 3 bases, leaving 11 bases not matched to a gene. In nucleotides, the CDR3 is TGCGCCAGCAGCCAAGATCTGTCGGGGACAGGGGGCGTAGACACTGAAGCTTTCTTT. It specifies CASSQDLSGTGGVDTEAFF.

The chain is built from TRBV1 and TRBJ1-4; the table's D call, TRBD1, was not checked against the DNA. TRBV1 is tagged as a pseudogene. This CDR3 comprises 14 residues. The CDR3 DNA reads TGCACCAGCAGCCAATTGACAGGGGATGAAAAACTGTTTTTT. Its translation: CTSSQLTGDEKLFF.

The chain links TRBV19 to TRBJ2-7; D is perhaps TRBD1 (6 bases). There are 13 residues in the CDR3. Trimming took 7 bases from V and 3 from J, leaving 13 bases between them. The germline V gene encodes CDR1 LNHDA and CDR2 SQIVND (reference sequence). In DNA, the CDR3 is TGTGCCAGTAACTCACAGGGTGACTACGAGCAGTACTTC. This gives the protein CASNSQGDYEQYF. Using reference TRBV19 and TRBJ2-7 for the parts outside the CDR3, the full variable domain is DGGITQSPKYLFRKEGQNVTLSCEQNLNHDAMYWYRQDPGQGLRLIYYSQIVNDFQKGDIAEGYSVSREKKESFPLTVTSAQKNPTAFYLCASNSQGDYEQYFGPGTRLTVT.

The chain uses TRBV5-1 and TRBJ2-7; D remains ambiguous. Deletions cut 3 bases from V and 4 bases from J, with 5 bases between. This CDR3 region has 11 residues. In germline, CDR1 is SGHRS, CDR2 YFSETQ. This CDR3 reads CASSSSYEQYF. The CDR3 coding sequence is TGCGCCAGCAGCTCGTCGTACGAGCAGTACTTC.

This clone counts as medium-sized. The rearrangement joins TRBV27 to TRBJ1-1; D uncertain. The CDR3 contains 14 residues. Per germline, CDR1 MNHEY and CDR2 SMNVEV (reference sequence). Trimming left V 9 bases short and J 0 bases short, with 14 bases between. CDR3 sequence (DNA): TGTGCCAGTAGATTATTAGAGATGAACACTGAAGCTTTCTTT. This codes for CASRLLEMNTEAFF.

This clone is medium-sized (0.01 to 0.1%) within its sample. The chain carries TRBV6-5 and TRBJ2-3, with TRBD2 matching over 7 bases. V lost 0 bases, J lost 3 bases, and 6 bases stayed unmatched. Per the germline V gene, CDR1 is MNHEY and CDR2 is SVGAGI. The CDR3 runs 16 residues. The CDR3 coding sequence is TGTGCCAGCAGTTACTCCTTCAGCGGGATAACAGATACGCAGTATTTT. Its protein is CASSYSFSGITDTQYF.

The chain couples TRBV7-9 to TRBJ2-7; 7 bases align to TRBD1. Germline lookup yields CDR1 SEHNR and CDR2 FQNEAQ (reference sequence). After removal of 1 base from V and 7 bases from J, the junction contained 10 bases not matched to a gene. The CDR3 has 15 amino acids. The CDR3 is CASSLEGTASKEQYF. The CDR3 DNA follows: TGTGCCAGCAGCTTAGAAGGGACAGCCTCTAAGGAGCAGTACTTC.

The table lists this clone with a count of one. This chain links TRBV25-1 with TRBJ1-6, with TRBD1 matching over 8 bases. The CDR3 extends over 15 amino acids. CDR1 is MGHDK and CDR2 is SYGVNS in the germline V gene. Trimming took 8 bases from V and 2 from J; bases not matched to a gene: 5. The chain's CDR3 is CASLQGGTYNSPLHF. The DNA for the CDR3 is TGTGCCAGCTTACAGGGGGGGACCTATAATTCACCCCTCCACTTT.

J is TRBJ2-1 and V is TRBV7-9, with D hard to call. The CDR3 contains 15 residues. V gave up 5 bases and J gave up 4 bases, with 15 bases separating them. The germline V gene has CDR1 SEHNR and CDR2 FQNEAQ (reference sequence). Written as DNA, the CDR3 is TGTGCCAGCAGCGAACCCAGCGAATTATACAATGAGCAGTTCTTC. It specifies CASSEPSELYNEQFF.

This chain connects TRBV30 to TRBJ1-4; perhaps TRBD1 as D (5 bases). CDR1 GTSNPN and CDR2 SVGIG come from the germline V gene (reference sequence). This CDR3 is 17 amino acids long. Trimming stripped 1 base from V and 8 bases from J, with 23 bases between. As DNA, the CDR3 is TGTGCCTGGAGTGGCACTTCATTCAGGGAATCGGTGGAAAAACTGTTTTTT. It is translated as CAWSGTSFRESVEKLFF. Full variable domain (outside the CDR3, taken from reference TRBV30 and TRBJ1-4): SQTIHQWPATLVQPVGSPLSLECTVEGTSNPNLYWYRQAAGRGLQLLFYSVGIGQISSEVPQNLSASRPQDRQFILSSKKLLLSDSGFYLCAWSGTSFRESVEKLFFGSGTQLSVL.

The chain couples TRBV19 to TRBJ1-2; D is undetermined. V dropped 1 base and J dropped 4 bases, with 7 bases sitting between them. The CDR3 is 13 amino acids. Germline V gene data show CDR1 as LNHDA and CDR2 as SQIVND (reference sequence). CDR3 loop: CASSIGGAYGYTF. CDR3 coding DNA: TGTGCCAGTAGTATAGGGGGAGCCTATGGCTACACCTTC.

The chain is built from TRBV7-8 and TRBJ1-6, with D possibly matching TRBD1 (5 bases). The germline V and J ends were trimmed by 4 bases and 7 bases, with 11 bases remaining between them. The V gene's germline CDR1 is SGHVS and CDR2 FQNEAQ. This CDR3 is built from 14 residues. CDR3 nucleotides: TGTGCCAGCAGCTCGGTTGGGGCGAATTCACCCCTCCACTTT. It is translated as CASSSVGANSPLHF.

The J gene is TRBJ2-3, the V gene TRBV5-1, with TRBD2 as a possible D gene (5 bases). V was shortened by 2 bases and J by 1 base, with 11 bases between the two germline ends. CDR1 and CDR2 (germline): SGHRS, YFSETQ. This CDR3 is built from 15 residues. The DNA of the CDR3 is TGCGCCAGCAGCTTCCTGGGAGATGGCACAGATACGCAGTATTTT. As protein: CASSFLGDGTDTQYF.

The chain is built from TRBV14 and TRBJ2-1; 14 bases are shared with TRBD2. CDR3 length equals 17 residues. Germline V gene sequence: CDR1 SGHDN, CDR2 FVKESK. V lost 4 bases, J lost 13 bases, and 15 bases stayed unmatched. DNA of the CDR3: TGTGCCAGCAGCCCCCGTCCCCCGGGACTAGCGGGAGTAAGACAGTTCTTC. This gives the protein CASSPRPPGLAGVRQFF.

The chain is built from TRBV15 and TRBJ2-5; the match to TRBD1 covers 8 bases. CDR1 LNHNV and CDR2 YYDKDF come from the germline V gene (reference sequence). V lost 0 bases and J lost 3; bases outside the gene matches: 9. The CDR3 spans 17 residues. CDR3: CATSRDLTGAYEETQYF. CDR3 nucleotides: TGTGCCACCAGCAGAGATCTGACAGGGGCGTACGAAGAGACCCAGTACTTC.

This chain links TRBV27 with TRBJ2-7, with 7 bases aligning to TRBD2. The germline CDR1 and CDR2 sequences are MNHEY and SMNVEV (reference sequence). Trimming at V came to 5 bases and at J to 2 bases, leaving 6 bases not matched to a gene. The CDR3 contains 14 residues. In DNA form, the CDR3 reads TGTGCCAGCAGTAGTTACGGGACTACCTACGAGCAGTACTTC. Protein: CASSSYGTTYEQYF.

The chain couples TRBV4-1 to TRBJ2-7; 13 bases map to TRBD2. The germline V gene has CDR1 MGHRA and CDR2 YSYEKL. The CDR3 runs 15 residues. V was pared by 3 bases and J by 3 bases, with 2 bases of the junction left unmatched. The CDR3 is CASSQGTSGNYEQYF. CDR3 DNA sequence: TGCGCCAGCAGCCAGGGGACTAGCGGGAACTACGAGCAGTACTTC.

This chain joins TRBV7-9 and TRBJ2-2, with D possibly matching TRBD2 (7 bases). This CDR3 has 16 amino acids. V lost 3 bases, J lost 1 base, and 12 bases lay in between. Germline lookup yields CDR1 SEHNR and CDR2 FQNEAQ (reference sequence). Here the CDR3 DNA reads TGTGCCAGCAGCTTTGGAGGGGGGGGGAACACCGGGGAGCTGTTTTTT. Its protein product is CASSFGGGGNTGELFF.

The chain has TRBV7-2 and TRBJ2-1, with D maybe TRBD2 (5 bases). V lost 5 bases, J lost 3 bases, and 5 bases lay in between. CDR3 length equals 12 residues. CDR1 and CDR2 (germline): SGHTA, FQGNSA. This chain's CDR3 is CASSRGYNEQFF. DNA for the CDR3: TGTGCCAGCAGCCGGGGCTACAATGAGCAGTTCTTC.